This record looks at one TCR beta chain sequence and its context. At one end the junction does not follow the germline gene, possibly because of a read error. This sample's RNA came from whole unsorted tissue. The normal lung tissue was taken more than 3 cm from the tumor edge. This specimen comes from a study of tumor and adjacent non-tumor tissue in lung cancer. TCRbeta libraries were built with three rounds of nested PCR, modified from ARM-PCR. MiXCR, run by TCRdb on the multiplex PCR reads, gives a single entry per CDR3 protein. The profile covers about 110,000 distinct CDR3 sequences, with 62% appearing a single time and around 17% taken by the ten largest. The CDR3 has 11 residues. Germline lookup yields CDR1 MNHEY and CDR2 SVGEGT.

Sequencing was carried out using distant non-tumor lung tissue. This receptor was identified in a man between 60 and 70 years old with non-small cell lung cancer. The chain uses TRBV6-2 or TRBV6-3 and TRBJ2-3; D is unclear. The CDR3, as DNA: TGTGCCAGCAGTTATGGGGATATGCAGTATTTT. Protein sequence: CASSYGDMQYF.